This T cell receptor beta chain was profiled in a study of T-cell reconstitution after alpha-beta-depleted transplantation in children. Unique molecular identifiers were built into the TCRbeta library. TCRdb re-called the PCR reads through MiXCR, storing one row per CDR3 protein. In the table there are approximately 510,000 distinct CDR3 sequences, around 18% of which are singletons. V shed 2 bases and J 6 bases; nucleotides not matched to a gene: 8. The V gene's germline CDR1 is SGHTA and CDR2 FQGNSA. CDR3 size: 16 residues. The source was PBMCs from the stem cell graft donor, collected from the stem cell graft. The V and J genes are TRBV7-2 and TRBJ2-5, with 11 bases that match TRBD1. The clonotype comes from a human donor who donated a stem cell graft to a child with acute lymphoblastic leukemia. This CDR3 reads CASSLFLGQGVKTQYF. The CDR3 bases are TGTGCCAGCAGCTTATTCTTGGGACAGGGGGTAAAGACCCAGTACTTC.